The clone carrying this TCR beta chain was recorded many times. The authors amplified TCR beta CDR3 regions from RNA transcripts. The first round was an RT-PCR with HTBI primers, and the second round was a multiplex PCR. TCRdb used MiXCR to reprocess the multiplex PCR reads, holding one entry per CDR3 protein. The sample yields about 700,000 distinct CDR3 sequences, roughly 41% seen once. Germline V gene sequence: CDR1 SNHLY, CDR2 FYNNEI. This CDR3 contains 16 residues. After removal of 3 bases from V and 0 bases from J, the junction contained 5 bases not matched to a gene. These data originate in a study of Graves' ophthalmopathy and Graves' hyperthyroidism.

The TCR sequence derives from an adult man with Graves' ophthalmopathy. The sample comprised peripheral blood. The chain uses TRBV2 and TRBJ1-1, with 9 positions matching TRBD1. CDR3 bases: TGTGCCAGCAGTGATGTGGGACAGGGTGTGAACACTGAAGCTTTCTTT. This gives the protein CASSDVGQGVNTEAFF.